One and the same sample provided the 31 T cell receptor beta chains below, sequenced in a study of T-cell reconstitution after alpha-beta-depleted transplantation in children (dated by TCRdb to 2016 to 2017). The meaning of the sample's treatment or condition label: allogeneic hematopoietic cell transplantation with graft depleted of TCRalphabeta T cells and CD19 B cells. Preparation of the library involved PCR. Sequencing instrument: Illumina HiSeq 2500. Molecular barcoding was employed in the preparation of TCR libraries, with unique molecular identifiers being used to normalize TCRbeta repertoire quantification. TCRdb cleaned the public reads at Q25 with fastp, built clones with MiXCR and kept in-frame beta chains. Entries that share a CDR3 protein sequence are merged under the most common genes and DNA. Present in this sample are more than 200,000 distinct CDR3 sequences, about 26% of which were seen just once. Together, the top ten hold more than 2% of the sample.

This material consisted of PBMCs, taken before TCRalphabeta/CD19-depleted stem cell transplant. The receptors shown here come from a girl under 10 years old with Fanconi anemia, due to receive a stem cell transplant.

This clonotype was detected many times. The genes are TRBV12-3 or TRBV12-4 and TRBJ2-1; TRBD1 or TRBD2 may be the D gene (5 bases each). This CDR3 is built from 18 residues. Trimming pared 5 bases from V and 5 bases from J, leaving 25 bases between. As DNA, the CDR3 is TGTGCCAGCAGTGACACTTGGGGCGACGGGACCGGGGACAATGAGCAGTTCTTC. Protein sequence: CASSDTWGDGTGDNEQFF.

The CDR3 is CASSLRQGAPLHF. The CDR3, as DNA: TGTGCCAGCAGCTTACGTCAGGGGGCTCCCCTCCACTTT. The J gene is TRBJ1-6, the V gene TRBV7-2, with TRBD1 matching over 8 bases. CDR3 length equals 13 residues. Unmatched junction bases numbered 4, after V lost 2 bases and J lost 13 bases. In germline, CDR1 is SGHTA, CDR2 FQGNSA.

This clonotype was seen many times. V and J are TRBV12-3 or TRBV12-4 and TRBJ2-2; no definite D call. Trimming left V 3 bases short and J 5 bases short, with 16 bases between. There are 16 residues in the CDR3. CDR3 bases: TGTGCCAGCAGTTTCTCGCGGAACGTACCTACCGGGGAGCTGTTTTTT. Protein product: CASSFSRNVPTGELFF.

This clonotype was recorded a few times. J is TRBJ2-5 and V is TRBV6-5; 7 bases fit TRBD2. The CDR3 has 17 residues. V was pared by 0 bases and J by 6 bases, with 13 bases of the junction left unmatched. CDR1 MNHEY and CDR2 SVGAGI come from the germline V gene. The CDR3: CASSYSSKGWREKTQYF. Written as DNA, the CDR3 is TGTGCCAGCAGTTACTCGAGTAAAGGCTGGCGGGAGAAGACCCAGTACTTC.

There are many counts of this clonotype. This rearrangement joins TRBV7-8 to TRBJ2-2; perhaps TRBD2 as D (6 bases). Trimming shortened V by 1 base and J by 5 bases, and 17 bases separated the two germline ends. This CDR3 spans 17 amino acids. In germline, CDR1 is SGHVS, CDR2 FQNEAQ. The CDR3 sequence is CASSLGDAGIVTGELFF. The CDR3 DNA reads TGTGCCAGCAGCTTAGGGGACGCGGGAATCGTTACCGGGGAGCTGTTTTTT.

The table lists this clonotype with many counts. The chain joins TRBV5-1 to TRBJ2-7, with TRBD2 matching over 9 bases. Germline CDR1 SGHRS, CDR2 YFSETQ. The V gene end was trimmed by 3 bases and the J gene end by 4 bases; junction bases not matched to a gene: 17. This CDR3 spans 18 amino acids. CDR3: CASSSAIGGRATVYEQYF. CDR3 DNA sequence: TGCGCCAGCAGCTCCGCAATCGGCGGGAGGGCAACCGTTTACGAGCAGTACTTC.

This CDR3 reads CASSFPSRLAVGYEQYF. CDR3 nucleotide sequence: TGTGCCAGCAGCTTCCCCAGCCGACTAGCTGTGGGCTACGAGCAGTACTTC. This chain uses TRBV11-2 with TRBJ2-7, with 7 bases lining up with TRBD2. The J segment lost 3 bases and the V segment lost 3 bases, leaving 14 bases of the junction unmatched. The CDR3 spans 17 residues. Germline loops: CDR1 SGHAT, CDR2 FQNNGV.

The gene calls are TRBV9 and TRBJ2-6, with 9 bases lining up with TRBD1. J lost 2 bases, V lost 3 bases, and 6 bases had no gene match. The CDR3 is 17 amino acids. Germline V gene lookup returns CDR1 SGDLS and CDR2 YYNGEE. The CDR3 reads CASSAYTGGAGANVLTF. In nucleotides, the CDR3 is TGTGCCAGCAGCGCCTACACAGGGGGCGCTGGGGCCAACGTCCTGACTTTC.

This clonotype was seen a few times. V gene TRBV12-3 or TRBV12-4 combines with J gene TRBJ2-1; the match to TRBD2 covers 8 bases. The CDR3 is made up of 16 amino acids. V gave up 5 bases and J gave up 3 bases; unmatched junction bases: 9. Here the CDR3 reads CASSPAGRGGYNEQFF. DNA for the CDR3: TGTGCCAGCAGTCCCGCGGGACGGGGGGGCTACAATGAGCAGTTCTTC.

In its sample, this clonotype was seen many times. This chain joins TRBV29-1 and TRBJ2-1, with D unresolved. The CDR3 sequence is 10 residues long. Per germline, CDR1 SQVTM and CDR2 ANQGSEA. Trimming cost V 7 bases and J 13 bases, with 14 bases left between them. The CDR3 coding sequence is TGCAGCGCCCTTTTCGGGCATCAGTTCTTC. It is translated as CSALFGHQFF.

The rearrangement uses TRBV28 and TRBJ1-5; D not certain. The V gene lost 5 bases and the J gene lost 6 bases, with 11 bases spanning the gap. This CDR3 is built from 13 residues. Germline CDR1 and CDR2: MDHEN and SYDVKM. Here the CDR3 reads CASSLLGSQPQHF. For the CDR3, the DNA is TGTGCCAGCAGTCTCCTTGGGTCTCAGCCCCAGCATTTT.

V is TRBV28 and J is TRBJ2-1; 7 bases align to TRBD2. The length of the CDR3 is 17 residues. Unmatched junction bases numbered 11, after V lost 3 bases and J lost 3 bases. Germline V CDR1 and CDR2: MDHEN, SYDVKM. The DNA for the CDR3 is TGTGCCAGCAGTTTGAGCGGGATATTCCCAATCTACAATGAGCAGTTCTTC. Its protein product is CASSLSGIFPIYNEQFF.

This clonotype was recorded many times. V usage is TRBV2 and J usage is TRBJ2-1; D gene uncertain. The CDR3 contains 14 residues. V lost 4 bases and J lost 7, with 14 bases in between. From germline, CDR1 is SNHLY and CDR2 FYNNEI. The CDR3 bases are TGTGCCAGCAGTGCTTTGCCAGGTCCTAATGAGCAGTTCTTC. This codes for CASSALPGPNEQFF.

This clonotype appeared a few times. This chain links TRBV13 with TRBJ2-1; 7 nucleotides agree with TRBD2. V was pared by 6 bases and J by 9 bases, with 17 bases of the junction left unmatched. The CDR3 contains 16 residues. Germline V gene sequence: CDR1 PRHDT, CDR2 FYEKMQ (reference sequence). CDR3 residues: CASSLVRTRGSIEQFF. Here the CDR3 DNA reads TGTGCCAGCAGTCTGGTCCGGACTAGGGGTTCGATTGAGCAGTTCTTC.

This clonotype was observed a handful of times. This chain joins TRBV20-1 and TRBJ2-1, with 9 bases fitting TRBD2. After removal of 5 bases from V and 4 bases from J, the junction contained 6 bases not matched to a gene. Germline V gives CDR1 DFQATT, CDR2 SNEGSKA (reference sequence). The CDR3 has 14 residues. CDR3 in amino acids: CSALAGRGYNEQFF. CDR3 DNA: TGCAGTGCTCTAGCGGGAAGGGGGTACAATGAGCAGTTCTTC.

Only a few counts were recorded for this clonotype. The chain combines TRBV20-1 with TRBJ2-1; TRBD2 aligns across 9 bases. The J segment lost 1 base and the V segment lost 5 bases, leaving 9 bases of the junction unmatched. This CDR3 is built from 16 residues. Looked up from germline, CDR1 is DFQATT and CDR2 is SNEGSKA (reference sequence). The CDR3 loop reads CSADQVLAGSYNEQFF. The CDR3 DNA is TGCAGTGCTGACCAAGTTCTAGCGGGATCCTACAATGAGCAGTTCTTC.

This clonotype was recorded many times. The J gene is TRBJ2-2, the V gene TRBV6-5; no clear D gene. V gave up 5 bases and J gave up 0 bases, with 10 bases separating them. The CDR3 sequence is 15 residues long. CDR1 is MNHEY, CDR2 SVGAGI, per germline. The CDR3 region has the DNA TGTGCCAGCAGTCTTCAAACAACGAACACCGGGGAGCTGTTTTTT. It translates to CASSLQTTNTGELFF.

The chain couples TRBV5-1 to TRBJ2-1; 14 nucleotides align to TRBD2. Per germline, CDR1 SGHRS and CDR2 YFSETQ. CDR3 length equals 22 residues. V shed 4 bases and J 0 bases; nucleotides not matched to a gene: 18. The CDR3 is CASSPRTTDRGLAGVSYNEQFF. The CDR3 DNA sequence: TGCGCCAGCAGCCCCCGGACCACGGACAGGGGACTAGCGGGAGTCTCCTACAATGAGCAGTTCTTC.

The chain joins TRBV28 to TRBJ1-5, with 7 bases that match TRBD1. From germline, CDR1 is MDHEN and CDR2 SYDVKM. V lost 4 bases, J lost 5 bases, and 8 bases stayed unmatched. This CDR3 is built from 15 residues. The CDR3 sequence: CASSSTPGGDQPQHF. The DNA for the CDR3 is TGTGCCAGCAGTTCTACCCCAGGGGGGGATCAGCCCCAGCATTTT.

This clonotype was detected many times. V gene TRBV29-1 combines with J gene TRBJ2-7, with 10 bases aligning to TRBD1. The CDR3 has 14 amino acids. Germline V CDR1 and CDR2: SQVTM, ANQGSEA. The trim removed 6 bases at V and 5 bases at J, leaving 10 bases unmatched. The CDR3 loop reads CSVPGGQGRDEQYF. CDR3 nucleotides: TGCAGCGTCCCTGGGGGACAGGGGAGAGACGAGCAGTACTTC.

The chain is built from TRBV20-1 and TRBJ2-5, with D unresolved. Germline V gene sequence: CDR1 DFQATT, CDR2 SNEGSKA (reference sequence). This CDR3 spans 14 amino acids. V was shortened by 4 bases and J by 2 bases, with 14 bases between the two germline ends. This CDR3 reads CSAIALGRQETQYF. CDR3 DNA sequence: TGCAGTGCTATTGCCCTGGGCAGGCAAGAGACCCAGTACTTC.

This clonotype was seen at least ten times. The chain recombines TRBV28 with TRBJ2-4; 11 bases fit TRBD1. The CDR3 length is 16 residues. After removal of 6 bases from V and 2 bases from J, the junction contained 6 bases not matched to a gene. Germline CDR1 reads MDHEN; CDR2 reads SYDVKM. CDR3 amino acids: CASRSGTGGPKNIQYF. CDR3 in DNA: TGTGCCAGCAGATCCGGGACAGGGGGACCCAAAAACATTCAGTACTTC. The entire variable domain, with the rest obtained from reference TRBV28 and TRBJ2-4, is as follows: DVKVTQSSRYLVKRTGEKVFLECVQDMDHENMFWYRQDPGLGLRLIYFSYDVKMKEKGDIPEGYSVSREKKERFSLILESASTNQTSMYLCASRSGTGGPKNIQYFGAGTRLSVL.

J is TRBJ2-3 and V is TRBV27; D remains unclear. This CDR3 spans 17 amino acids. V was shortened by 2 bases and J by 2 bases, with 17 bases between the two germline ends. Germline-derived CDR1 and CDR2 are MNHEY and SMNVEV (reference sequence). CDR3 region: CASSLMFRGFNTDTQYF. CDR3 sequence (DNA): TGTGCCAGCAGTTTAATGTTTCGTGGGTTTAACACAGATACGCAGTATTTT.

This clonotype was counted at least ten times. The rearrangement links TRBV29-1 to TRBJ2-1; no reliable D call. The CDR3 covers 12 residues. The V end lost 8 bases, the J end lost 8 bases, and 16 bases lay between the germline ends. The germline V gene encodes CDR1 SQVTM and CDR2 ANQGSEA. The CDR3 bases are TGCAGCCTCCTTGGACGTACGGATGAGCAGTTCTTC. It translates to CSLLGRTDEQFF.

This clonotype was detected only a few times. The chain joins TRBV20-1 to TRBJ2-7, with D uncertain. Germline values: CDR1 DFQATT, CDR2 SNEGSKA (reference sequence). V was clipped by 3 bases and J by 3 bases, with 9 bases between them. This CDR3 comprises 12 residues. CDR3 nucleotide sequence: TGCAGTGCTAGTGTGGCAGTCTACGAGCAGTACTTC. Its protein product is CSASVAVYEQYF.

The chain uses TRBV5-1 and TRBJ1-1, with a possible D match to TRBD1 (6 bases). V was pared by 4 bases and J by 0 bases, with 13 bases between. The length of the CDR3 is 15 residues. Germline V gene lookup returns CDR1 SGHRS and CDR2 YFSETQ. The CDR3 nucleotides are TGCGCCAGCAGCGTATTCAGGGGAATGAACACTGAAGCTTTCTTT. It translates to CASSVFRGMNTEAFF. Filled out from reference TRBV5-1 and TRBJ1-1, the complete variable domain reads KAGVTQTPRYLIKTRGQQVTLSCSPISGHRSVSWYQQTPGQGLQFLFEYFSETQRNKGNFPGRFSGRQFSNSRSEMNVSTLELGDSALYLCASSVFRGMNTEAFFGQGTRLTVV.

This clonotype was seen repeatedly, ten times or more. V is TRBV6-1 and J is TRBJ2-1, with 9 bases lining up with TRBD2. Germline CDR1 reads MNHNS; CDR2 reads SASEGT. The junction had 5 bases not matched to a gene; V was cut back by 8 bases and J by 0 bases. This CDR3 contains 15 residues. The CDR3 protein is CASGNSGSSYNEQFF. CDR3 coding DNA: TGTGCCAGCGGAAATAGCGGGAGCTCCTACAATGAGCAGTTCTTC.

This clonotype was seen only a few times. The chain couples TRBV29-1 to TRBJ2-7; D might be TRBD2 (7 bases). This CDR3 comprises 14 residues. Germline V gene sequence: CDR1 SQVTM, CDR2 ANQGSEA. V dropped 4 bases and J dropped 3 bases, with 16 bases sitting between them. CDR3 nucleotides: TGCAGCGTTGGTGGAACAGGGAGGGTCTACGAGCAGTACTTC. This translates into CSVGGTGRVYEQYF.

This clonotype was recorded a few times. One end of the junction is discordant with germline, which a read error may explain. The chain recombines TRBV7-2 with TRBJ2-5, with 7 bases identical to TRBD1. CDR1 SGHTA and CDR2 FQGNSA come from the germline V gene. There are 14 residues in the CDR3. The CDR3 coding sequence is TGTGCCAGCACCTTACGAACAGGGGCCGAGACCCAGTACTTC. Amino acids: CASTLRTGAETQYF.

Written as DNA, the CDR3 is TGTGCCAGCAGTGTGGACAGCGTCTATGGCTACACCTTC. Translating gives CASSVDSVYGYTF. This chain joins TRBV12-3 or TRBV12-4 and TRBJ1-2; weak D call: TRBD1 (6 bases). The CDR3 runs to 13 residues. Trimming stripped 5 bases from V and 4 bases from J, with 11 bases between.

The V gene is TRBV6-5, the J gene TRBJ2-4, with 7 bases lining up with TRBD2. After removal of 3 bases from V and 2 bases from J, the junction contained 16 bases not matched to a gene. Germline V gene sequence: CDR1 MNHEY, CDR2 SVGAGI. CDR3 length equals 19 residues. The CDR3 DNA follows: TGTGCCAGCAGTTATTTTTGGAGGGAGGGCCTCCCACCCAAAAACATTCAGTACTTC. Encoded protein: CASSYFWREGLPPKNIQYF.